This T cell receptor (beta chain) is from a study of CD8 T cells in ankylosing spondylitis. Quantitative 5'-RACE with molecular barcodes produced the TCR beta libraries. TCRdb redid the calling of the 5' RACE reads with MiXCR, one entry per CDR3 protein. The data contain about 350,000 distinct CDR3 sequences, 20% to 25% of them singletons. CDR3 length: 18 residues. The V gene's germline CDR1 is SGHDT and CDR2 YYEEEE. V was cut by 0 bases and J by 1 base, with 17 bases left in between. Concerning this clonotype itself: What it recognizes is unknown.

Notes on the study in general: Previous work reported some of these motif variants in the synovial fluid and blood of reactive arthritis.

The origin of this receptor is a male donor with ankylosing spondylitis or in good health (not recorded which). This sequence joins TRBV5-6 and TRBJ2-1; D may match TRBD1 or TRBD2 (6 bases each). The sequencing sample was made of blood, either unsorted or a sorted T cell fraction (not recorded which). The CDR3 nucleotides read TGTGCCAGCAGCTTGGTGAGGAGGGGCAGGGGATCCTACAATGAGCAGTTCTTC. Translation gives CASSLVRRGRGSYNEQFF. Full variable domain (outside the CDR3, taken from reference TRBV5-6 and TRBJ2-1): DAGVTQSPTHLIKTRGQQVTLRCSPKSGHDTVSWYQQALGQGPQFIFQYYEEEERQRGNFPDRFSGHQFPNYSSELNVNALLLGDSALYLCASSLVRRGRGSYNEQFFGPGTRLTVL.